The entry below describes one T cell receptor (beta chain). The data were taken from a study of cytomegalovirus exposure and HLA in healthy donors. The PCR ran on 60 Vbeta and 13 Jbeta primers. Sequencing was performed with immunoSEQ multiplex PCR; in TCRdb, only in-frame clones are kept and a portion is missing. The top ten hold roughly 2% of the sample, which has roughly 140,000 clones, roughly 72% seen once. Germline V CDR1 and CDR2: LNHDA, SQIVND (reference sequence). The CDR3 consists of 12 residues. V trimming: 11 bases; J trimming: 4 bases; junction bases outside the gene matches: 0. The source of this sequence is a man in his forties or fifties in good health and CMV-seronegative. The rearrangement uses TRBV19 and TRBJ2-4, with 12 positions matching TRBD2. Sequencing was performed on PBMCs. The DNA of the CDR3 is TGTGCCCTAGCGGGGGGGAAAAACATTCAGTACTTC. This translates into CALAGGKNIQYF.